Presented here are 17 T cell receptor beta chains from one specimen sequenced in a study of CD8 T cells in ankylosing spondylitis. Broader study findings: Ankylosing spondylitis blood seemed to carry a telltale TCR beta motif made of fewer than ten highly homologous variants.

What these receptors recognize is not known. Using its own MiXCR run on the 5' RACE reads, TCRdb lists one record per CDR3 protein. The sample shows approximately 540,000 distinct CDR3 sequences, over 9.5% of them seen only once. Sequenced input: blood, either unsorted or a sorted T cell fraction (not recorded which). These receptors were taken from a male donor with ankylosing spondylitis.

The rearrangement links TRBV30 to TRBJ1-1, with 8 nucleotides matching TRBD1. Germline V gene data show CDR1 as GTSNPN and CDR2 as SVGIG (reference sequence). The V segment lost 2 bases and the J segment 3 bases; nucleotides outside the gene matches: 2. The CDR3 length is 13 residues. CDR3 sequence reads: CAWSWTGYTEAFF. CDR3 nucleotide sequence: TGTGCCTGGAGTTGGACAGGGTACACTGAAGCTTTCTTT.

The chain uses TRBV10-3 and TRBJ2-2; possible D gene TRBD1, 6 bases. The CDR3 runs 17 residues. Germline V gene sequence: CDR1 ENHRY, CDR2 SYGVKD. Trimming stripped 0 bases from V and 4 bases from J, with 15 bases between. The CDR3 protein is CAISESRTGGGTGELFF. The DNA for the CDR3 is TGTGCCATCAGTGAGTCACGGACTGGGGGCGGCACCGGGGAGCTGTTTTTT.

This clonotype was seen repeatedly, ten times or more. CDR3 in amino acids: CASSQEVQGALAKNIQYF. The DNA for the CDR3 is TGTGCCAGCAGCCAAGAAGTGCAGGGGGCCCTAGCCAAAAACATTCAGTACTTC. The chain recombines TRBV4-2 with TRBJ2-4; TRBD1 agrees at 8 bases. Unmatched junction bases numbered 7, after V lost 0 bases and J lost 0 bases. The germline V gene has CDR1 LGHNA and CDR2 YNFKEQ. The CDR3 runs 18 residues.

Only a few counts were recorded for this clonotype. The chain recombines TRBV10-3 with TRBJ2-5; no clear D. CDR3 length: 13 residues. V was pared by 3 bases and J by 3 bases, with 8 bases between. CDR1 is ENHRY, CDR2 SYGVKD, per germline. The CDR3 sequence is CAISDGEEETQYF. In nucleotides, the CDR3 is TGTGCCATCAGTGACGGCGAGGAAGAGACCCAGTACTTC.

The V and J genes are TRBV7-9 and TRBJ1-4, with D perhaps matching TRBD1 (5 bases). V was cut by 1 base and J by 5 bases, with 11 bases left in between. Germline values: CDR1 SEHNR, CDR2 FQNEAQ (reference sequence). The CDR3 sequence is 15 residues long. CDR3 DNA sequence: TGTGCCAGCAGCTTAGGGACACCCGTGAATGAAAAACTGTTTTTT. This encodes CASSLGTPVNEKLFF.

CDR3 coding DNA: TGTGCCAGCAGCCCCAGTCCGTCTTATGGCTACACCTTC. As protein: CASSPSPSYGYTF. The chain joins TRBV3-1 to TRBJ1-2; D gene uncertain. From germline, CDR1 is LGHDT and CDR2 YNNKEL (reference sequence). The CDR3 length is 13 residues. Trimming cost V 4 bases and J 5 bases, with 11 bases left between them.

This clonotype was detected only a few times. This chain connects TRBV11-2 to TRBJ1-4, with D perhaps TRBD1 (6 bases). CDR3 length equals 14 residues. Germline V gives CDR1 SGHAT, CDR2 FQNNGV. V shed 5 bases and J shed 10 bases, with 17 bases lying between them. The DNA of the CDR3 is TGTGCCAGCAGCACCCGGGACAATGGAGGAAAACTGTTTTTT. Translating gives CASSTRDNGGKLFF.

The chain's CDR3 is CASGIDRAITGELFF. For the CDR3, the DNA is TGTGCCAGCGGCATAGACAGGGCTATTACCGGGGAGCTGTTTTTT. The V and J genes are TRBV7-8 and TRBJ2-2, with TRBD1 matching over 7 bases. Per germline, CDR1 SGHVS and CDR2 FQNEAQ. CDR3 size: 15 residues. V lost 8 bases and J lost 5; bases outside the gene matches: 11.

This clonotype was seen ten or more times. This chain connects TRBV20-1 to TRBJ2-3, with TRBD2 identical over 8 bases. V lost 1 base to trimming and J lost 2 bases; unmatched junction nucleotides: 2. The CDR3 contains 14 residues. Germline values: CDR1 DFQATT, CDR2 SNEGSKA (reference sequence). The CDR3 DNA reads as TGCAGTGCTAGAGTAGCGGGAACCACAGATACGCAGTATTTT. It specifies CSARVAGTTDTQYF.

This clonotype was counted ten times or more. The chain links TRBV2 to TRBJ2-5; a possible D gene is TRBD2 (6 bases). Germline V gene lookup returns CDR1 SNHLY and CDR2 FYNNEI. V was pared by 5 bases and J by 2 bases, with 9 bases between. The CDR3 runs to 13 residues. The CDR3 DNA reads TGTGCCAGCAGTTGGAGGGCACAAGAGACCCAGTACTTC. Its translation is CASSWRAQETQYF.

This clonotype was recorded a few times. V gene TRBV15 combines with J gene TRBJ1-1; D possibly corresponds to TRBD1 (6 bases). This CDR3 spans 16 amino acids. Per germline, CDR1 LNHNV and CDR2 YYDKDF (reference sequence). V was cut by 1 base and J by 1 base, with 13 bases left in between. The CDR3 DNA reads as TGTGCCACCAGCAGAGGTTTGGGGGCCGGGAACACTGAAGCTTTCTTT. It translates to CATSRGLGAGNTEAFF.

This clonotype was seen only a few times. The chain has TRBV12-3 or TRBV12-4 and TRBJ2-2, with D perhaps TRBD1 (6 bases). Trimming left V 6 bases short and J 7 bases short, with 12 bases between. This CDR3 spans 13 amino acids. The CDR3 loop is CASSPIQGGELFF. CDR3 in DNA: TGTGCCAGCAGCCCTATACAGGGCGGGGAGCTGTTTTTT.

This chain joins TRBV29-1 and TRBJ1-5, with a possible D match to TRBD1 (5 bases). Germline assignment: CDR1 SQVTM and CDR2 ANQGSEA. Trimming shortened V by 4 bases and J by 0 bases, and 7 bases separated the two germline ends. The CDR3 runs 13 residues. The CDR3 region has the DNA TGCAGCGTTGGGGACGGTAGCAATCAGCCCCAGCATTTT. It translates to CSVGDGSNQPQHF. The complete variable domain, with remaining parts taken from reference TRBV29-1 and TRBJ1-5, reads SAVISQKPSRDICQRGTSLTIQCQVDSQVTMMFWYRQQPGQSLTLIATANQGSEATYESGFVIDKFPISRPNLTFSTLTVSNMSPEDSSIYLCSVGDGSNQPQHFGDGTRLSIL.

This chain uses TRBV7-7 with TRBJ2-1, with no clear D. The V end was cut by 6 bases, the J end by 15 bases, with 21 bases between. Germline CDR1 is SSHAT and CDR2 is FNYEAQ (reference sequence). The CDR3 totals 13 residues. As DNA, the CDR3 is TGTGCCAGCAGTCCCTTTCTGAGCCCCAAGAGGTTCTTC. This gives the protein CASSPFLSPKRFF.

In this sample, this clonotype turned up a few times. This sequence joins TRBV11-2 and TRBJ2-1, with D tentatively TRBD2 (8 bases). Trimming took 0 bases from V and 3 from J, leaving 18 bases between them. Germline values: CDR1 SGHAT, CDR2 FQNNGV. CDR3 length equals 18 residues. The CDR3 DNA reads TGTGCCAGCAGCTTAGATGGACAGGCTAGCGGGTACTACAATGAGCAGTTCTTC. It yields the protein CASSLDGQASGYYNEQFF. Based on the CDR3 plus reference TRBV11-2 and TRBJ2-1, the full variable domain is EAGVAQSPRYKIIEKRQSVAFWCNPISGHATLYWYQQILGQGPKLLIQFQNNGVVDDSQLPKDRFSAERLKGVDSTLKIQPAKLEDSAVYLCASSLDGQASGYYNEQFFGPGTRLTVL.

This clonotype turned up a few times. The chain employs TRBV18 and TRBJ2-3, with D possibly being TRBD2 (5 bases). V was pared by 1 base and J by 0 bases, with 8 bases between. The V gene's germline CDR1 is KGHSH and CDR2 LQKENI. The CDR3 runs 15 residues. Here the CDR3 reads CASSPQEDSTDTQYF. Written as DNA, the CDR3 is TGTGCCAGCTCACCACAGGAGGACAGCACAGATACGCAGTATTTT.

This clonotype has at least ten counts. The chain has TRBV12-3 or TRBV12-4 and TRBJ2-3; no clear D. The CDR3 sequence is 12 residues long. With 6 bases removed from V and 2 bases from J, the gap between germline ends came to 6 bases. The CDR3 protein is CASRPNTDTQYF. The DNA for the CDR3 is TGTGCCAGCAGGCCCAACACAGATACGCAGTATTTT.